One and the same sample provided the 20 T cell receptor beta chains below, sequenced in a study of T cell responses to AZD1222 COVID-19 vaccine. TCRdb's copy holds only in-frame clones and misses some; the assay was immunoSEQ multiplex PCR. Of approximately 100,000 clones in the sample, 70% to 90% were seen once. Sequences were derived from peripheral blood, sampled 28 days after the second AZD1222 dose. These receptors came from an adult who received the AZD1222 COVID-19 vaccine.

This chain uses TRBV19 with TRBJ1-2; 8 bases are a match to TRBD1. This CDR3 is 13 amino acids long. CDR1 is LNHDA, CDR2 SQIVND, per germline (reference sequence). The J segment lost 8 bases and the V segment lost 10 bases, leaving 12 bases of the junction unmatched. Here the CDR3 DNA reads TGTGCCATAGGGACAGGAGCTCTCGGCGGCTACACCTTC. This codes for CAIGTGALGGYTF.

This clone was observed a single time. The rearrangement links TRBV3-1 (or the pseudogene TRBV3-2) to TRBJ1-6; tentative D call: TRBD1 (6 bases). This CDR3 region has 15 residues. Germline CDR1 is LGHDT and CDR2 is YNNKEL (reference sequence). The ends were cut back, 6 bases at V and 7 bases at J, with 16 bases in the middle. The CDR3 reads CASSGFGGANSPLHF. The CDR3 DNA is TGTGCCAGCAGTGGGTTCGGGGGGGCAAATTCACCCCTCCACTTT.

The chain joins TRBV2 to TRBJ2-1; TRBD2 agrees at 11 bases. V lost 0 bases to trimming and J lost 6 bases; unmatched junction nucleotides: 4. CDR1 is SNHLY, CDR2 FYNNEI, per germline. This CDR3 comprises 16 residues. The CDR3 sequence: CASSEALAGGGNEQFF. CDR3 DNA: TGTGCCAGCAGTGAAGCCTTAGCGGGAGGGGGCAATGAGCAGTTCTTC.

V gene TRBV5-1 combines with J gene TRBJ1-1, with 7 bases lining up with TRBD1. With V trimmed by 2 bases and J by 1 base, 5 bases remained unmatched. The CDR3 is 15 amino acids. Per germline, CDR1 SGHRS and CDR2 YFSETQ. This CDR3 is CASSFRGRTNTEAFF. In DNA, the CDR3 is TGCGCCAGCAGCTTTAGGGGGCGGACGAACACTGAAGCTTTCTTT. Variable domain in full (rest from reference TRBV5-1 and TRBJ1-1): KAGVTQTPRYLIKTRGQQVTLSCSPISGHRSVSWYQQTPGQGLQFLFEYFSETQRNKGNFPGRFSGRQFSNSRSEMNVSTLELGDSALYLCASSFRGRTNTEAFFGQGTRLTVV.

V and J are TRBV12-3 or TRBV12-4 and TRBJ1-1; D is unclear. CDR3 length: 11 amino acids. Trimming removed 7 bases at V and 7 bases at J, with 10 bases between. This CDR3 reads CASMYRGEAFF. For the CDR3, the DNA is TGTGCCAGCATGTATCGTGGTGAAGCTTTCTTT.

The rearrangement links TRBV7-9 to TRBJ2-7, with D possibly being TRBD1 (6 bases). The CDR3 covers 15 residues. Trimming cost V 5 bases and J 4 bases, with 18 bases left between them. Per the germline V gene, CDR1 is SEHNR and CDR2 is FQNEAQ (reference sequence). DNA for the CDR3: TGTGCCAGCAGCCCAGGGGACGGAGAAACTTACGAGCAGTACTTC. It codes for CASSPGDGETYEQYF.

The CDR3 spells CASSYDTVNTEAFF. DNA of the CDR3: TGTGCCAGCAGTTACGATACGGTGAACACTGAAGCTTTCTTT. The gene calls are TRBV6-2 or TRBV6-3 and TRBJ1-1; the D is unclear. The CDR3 covers 14 residues. CDR1 and CDR2 from the germline V gene are MNHEY and SVGEGT. Trimming removed 2 bases at V and 0 bases at J, with 7 bases between.

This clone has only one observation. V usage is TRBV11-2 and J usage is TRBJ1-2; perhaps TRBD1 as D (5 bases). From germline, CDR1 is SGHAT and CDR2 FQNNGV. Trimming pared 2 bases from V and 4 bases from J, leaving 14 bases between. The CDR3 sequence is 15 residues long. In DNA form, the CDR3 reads TGTGCCAGCAGCTTATTAGCAGGGAATCGCTATGGCTACACCTTC. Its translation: CASSLLAGNRYGYTF.

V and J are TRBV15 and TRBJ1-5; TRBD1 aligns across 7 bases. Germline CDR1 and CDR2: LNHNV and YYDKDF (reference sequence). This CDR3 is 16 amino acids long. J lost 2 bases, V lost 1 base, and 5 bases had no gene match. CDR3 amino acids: CATSRGGTGGNQPQHF. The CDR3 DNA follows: TGTGCCACCAGCAGAGGAGGTACAGGGGGCAATCAGCCCCAGCATTTT.

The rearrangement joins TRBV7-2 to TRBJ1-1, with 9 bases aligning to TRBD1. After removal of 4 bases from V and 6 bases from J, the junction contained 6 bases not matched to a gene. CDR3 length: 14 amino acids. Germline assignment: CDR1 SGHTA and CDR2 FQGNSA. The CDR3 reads CASSSGQGTAEAFF. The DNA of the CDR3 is TGTGCCAGCAGCTCGGGACAGGGAACCGCTGAAGCTTTCTTT.

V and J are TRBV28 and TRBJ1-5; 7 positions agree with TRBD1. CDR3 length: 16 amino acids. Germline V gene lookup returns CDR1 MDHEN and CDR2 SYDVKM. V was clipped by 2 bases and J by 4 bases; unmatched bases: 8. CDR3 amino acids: CASSLTGVAVNQPQHF. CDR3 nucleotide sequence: TGTGCCAGCAGTTTAACAGGGGTAGCGGTTAATCAGCCCCAGCATTTT.

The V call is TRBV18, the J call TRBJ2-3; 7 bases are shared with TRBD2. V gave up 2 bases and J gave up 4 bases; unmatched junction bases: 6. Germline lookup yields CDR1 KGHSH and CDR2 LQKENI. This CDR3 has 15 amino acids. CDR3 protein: CASSPMAGVADTQYF. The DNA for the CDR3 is TGTGCCAGCTCACCAATGGCGGGAGTTGCAGATACGCAGTATTTT.

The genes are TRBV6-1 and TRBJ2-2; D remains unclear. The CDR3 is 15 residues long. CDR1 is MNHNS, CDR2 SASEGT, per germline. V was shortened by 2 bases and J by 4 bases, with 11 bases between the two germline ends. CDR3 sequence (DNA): TGTGCCAGCAGTGAAAGTGTTGATGCCACCGGGGAGCTGTTTTTT. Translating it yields CASSESVDATGELFF.

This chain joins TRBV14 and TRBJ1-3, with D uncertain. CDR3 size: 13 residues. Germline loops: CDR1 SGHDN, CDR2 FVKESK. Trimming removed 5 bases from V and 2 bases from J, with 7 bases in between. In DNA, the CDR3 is TGTGCCAGCAGCTCTGGCACTGGAAACACCATATATTTT. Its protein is CASSSGTGNTIYF.

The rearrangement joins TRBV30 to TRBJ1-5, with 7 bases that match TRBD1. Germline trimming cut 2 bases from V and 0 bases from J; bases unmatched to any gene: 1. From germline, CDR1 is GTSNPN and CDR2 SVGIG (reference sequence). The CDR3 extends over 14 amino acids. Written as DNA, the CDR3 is TGTGCCTGGAGTCGGGACAGTAGCAATCAGCCCCAGCATTTT. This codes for CAWSRDSSNQPQHF.

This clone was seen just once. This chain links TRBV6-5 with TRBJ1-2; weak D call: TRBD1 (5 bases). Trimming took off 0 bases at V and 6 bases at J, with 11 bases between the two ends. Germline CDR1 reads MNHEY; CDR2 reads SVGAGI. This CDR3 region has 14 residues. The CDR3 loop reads CASSYSTLGHGYTF. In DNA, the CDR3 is TGTGCCAGCAGTTACTCGACACTGGGACATGGCTACACCTTC.

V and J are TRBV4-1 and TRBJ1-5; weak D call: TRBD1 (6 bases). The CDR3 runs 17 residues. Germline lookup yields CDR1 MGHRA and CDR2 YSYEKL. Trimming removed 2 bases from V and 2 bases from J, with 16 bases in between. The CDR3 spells CASSQPSGDRGNQPQHF. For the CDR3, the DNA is TGCGCCAGCAGCCAACCTTCAGGGGATCGTGGCAATCAGCCCCAGCATTTT.

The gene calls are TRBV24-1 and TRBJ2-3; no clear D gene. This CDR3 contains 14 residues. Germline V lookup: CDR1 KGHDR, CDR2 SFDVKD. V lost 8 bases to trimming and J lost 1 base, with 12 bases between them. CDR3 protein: CATNNGQGTDTQYF. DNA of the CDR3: TGTGCCACCAATAACGGGCAGGGCACAGATACGCAGTATTTT.

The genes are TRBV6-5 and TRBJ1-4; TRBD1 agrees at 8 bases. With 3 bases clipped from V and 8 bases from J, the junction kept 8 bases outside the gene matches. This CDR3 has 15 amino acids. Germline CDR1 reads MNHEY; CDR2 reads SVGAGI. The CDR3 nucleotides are TGTGCCAGCAGTTATGGGGACAGGTCAGGGGAAAAACTGTTTTTT. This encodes CASSYGDRSGEKLFF.

The CDR3 DNA follows: TGTGCCATCTCCGACCGGGACAGGTTATACAATGAGCAGTTCTTC. This codes for CAISDRDRLYNEQFF. J is TRBJ2-1 and V is TRBV6-6; 8 nucleotides agree with TRBD1. V shed 10 bases, J shed 4 bases, and the junction held 12 bases outside the gene matches. Germline CDR1 MNHNY, CDR2 SVGAGI (reference sequence). The CDR3 is 15 residues long.